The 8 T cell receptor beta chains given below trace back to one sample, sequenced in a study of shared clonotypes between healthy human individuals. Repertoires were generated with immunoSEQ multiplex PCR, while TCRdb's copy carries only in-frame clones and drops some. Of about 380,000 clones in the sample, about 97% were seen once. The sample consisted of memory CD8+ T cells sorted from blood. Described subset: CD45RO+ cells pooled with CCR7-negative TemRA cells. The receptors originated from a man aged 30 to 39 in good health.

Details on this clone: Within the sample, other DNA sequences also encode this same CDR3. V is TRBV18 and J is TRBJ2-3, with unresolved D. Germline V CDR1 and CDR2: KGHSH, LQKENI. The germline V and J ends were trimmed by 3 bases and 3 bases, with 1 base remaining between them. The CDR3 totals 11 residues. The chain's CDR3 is CASSPTDTQYF. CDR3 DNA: TGTGCCAGCTCACCGACAGATACGCAGTATTTT.

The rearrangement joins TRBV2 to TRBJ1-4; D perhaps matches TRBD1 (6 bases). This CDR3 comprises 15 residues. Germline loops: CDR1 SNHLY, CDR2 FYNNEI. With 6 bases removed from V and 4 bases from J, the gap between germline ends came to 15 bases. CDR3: CASSLQGNLNEKLFF. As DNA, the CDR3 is TGTGCCAGCAGCCTACAGGGTAACCTTAATGAAAAACTGTTTTTT.

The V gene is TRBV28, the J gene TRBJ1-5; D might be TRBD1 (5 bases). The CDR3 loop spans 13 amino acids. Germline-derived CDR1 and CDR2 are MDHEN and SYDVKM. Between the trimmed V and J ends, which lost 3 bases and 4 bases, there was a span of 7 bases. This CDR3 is CASSFGANQPQHF. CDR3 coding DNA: TGTGCCAGCAGTTTTGGGGCGAATCAGCCCCAGCATTTT.

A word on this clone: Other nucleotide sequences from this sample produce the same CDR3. CDR3 region: CASSLGGAKNIQYF. CDR3 bases: TGTGCCAGCAGCTTGGGGGGGGCCAAAAACATTCAGTACTTC. V gene TRBV5-4 combines with J gene TRBJ2-4; D is tentatively TRBD1 or TRBD2 (5 bases each). Germline values: CDR1 SGHNT, CDR2 YYREEE (reference sequence). The V gene lost 0 bases and the J gene lost 1 base, with 5 bases spanning the gap. The CDR3 is made up of 14 amino acids.

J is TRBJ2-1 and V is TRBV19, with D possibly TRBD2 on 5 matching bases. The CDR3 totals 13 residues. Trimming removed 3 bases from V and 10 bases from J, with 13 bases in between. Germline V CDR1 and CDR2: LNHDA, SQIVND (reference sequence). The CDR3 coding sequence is TGTGCCAGTAGTATTCGGACTCTCGGAGAGCAGTTCTTC. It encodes CASSIRTLGEQFF. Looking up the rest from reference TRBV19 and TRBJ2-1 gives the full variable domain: DGGITQSPKYLFRKEGQNVTLSCEQNLNHDAMYWYRQDPGQGLRLIYYSQIVNDFQKGDIAEGYSVSREKKESFPLTVTSAQKNPTAFYLCASSIRTLGEQFFGPGTRLTVL.

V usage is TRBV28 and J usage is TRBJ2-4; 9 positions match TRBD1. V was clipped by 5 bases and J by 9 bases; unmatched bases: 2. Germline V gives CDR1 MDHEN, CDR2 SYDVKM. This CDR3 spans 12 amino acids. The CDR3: CASSEDRGIQYF. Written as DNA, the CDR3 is TGTGCCAGCAGTGAGGACAGGGGCATTCAGTACTTC.

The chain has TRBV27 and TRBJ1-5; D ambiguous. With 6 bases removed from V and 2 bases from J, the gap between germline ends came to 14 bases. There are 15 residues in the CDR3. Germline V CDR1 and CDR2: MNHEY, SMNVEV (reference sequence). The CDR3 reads CASSLATGGNQPQHF. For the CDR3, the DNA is TGTGCCAGCAGCTTAGCTACGGGCGGCAATCAGCCCCAGCATTTT.

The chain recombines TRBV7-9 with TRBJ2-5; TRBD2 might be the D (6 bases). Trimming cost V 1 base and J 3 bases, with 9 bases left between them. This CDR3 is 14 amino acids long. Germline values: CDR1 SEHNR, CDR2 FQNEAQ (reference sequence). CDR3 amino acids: CASSLVLAKETQYF. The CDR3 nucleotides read TGTGCCAGCAGCTTAGTCCTAGCGAAAGAGACCCAGTACTTC.